Below, 11 T cell receptor beta chains from the same sample are listed, as sequenced in a study of PD-1 blockade in classical Hodgkin lymphoma. Only in-frame clones appear in the TCRdb table, and some are missing; sequencing was by immunoSEQ multiplex PCR. The data hold tens of thousands of clones, with about 92% observed a single time. Time point noted: cycle 4 day 1 (C4D1), after five to seven weeks of nivolumab. There was relapse after autologous stem cell transplantation in every patient, and there was variation in brentuximab vedotin exposure. Sequencing was performed on peripheral blood mononuclear cells (PBMCs), taken before the fourth cycle of nivolumab. These receptors came from a human donor with classical Hodgkin lymphoma.

The rearrangement joins TRBV2 to TRBJ1-1; D is unresolved. Germline-derived CDR1 and CDR2 are SNHLY and FYNNEI. CDR3 size: 13 residues. Trimming removed 2 bases from V and 6 bases from J, with 10 bases in between. Here the CDR3 reads CASSESRGSEAFF. The CDR3 DNA reads TGTGCCAGCAGTGAATCCCGTGGGTCTGAAGCTTTCTTT.

The chain carries TRBV30 and TRBJ1-4; D gene unclear. The germline gives CDR1 GTSNPN, CDR2 SVGIG (reference sequence). There are 13 residues in the CDR3. Trimming removed 2 bases from V and 3 bases from J, with 7 bases in between. The CDR3 coding sequence is TGTGCCTGGAGTCGGGGTTCTAATGAAAAACTGTTTTTT. Translation gives CAWSRGSNEKLFF.

The V and J genes are TRBV6-1 and TRBJ2-2, with 7 bases matching TRBD2. Germline V gives CDR1 MNHNS, CDR2 SASEGT. There are 17 residues in the CDR3. With V trimmed by 1 base and J by 1 base, 6 bases remained unmatched. This CDR3 reads CASSEVGGGGNTGELFF. The CDR3 DNA follows: TGTGCCAGCAGTGAAGTTGGCGGGGGAGGGAACACCGGGGAGCTGTTTTTT.

The chain carries TRBV6-5 and TRBJ2-7; D ambiguous. Germline CDR1 is MNHEY and CDR2 is SVGAGI. Between the trimmed V and J ends, which lost 0 bases and 4 bases, there was a span of 7 bases. This CDR3 is 13 amino acids long. The CDR3 region has the DNA TGTGCCAGCAGTTACTCGGTCCAGTACGAGCAGTACTTC. The encoded protein is CASSYSVQYEQYF.

The V call is TRBV10-3, the J call TRBJ2-7; D may be TRBD1 (6 bases). Germline V gene data show CDR1 as ENHRY and CDR2 as SYGVKD. V was trimmed by 10 bases and J by 2 bases, leaving 18 bases between them. This CDR3 has 14 residues. CDR3 sequence: CASKGETSAYEQYF. The CDR3 DNA reads TGTGCCAGCAAGGGGGAGACATCTGCCTACGAGCAGTACTTC.

By sample share, this clone is medium-sized (0.01 to 0.1%). In DNA form, the CDR3 reads TGTGCCAGCAGCGGGGTGACGGAGGCAGAGCCCCAGCATTTT. Amino acid sequence: CASSGVTEAEPQHF. The J gene is TRBJ1-5, the V gene TRBV6-1; unclear D gene. Trimming took off 6 bases at V and 8 bases at J, with 17 bases between the two ends. The CDR3 runs 14 residues. Germline loops: CDR1 MNHNS, CDR2 SASEGT.

The chain combines TRBV15 with TRBJ1-2; D is possibly TRBD1 (6 bases). CDR3 length equals 15 residues. From germline, CDR1 is LNHNV and CDR2 YYDKDF (reference sequence). Between the trimmed V and J ends, which lost 4 bases and 0 bases, there was a span of 12 bases. The CDR3 DNA reads as TGTGCCACCAGCAATGACAGGAGACCTAACTATGGCTACACCTTC. Translating gives CATSNDRRPNYGYTF. The entire variable domain, with the rest obtained from reference TRBV15 and TRBJ1-2, is as follows: DAMVIQNPRYQVTQFGKPVTLSCSQTLNHNVMYWYQQKSSQAPKLLFHYYDKDFNNEADTPDNFQSRRPNTSFCFLDIRSPGLGDTAMYLCATSNDRRPNYGYTFGSGTRLTVV.

The chain joins TRBV6-5 to TRBJ1-1; a possible D gene is TRBD1 (6 bases). The germline CDR1 and CDR2 sequences are MNHEY and SVGAGI. Trimming removed 8 bases from V and 5 bases from J, with 18 bases in between. The CDR3 is 14 residues long. The CDR3 region is CASLPAGGATEAFF. DNA for the CDR3: TGTGCCAGCCTCCCTGCGGGGGGCGCGACTGAAGCTTTCTTT.

V usage is TRBV6-1 and J usage is TRBJ2-3; no firm D call. Germline loops: CDR1 MNHNS, CDR2 SASEGT. Trimming took 7 bases from V and 5 from J, leaving 10 bases between them. The CDR3 contains 12 residues. The CDR3 reads CASTPGLDTQYF. The CDR3 nucleotides are TGTGCCAGCACTCCTGGGTTAGATACGCAGTATTTT.

The CDR3 loop is CAWSVLVGRGSRTDTQYF. In DNA, the CDR3 is TGTGCCTGGAGTGTACTGGTCGGGAGGGGTTCCCGCACAGATACGCAGTATTTT. This chain joins TRBV30 and TRBJ2-3, with TRBD2 identical over 8 bases. The CDR3 consists of 18 residues. Losses at the gene ends were 0 bases for V and 1 base for J; bases not matched to a gene: 12. The V gene's germline CDR1 is GTSNPN and CDR2 SVGIG (reference sequence).

V usage is TRBV6-6 and J usage is TRBJ1-5; tentatively, D is TRBD1 (5 bases). The CDR3 contains 14 residues. Germline V gene sequence: CDR1 MNHNY, CDR2 SVGAGI (reference sequence). V lost 6 bases to trimming and J lost 2 bases, with 11 bases between them. CDR3 residues: CASSPWGGNQPQHF. CDR3 nucleotides: TGTGCCAGCAGCCCGTGGGGGGGCAATCAGCCCCAGCATTTT.